The sample holds a few counts of the clone carrying this T cell receptor (beta chain). These data come from a study of identical twins. TCRdb ran MiXCR on the 5' RACE reads and lists one entry per CDR3 protein. Among about 520,000 distinct CDR3 sequences listed, approximately 22% were seen once. This same sample was also part of a study on T cells expressing NK-cell markers. According to that study: Of eight sequenced donors, seven were HCMV-seropositive and one HCMV-seronegative.

The receptor's source is a woman between 18 and 29 years old in good health. Sample: CD4+ T cells sorted from blood.

The CDR3 coding sequence is TGCAGTGCTAGAGGGGGGGTCTATGAGCAGTTCTTC. Its protein is CSARGGVYEQFF. The J gene is TRBJ2-1, the V gene TRBV20-1; weak D call: TRBD2 (6 bases). Looked up from germline, CDR1 is DFQATT and CDR2 is SNEGSKA (reference sequence). The V gene lost 1 base and the J gene lost 8 bases, with 9 bases spanning the gap. The CDR3 sequence is 12 residues long.